A selection of T cell receptor beta chains follows, all from one sample in a study of regulatory T cells in long-lasting Graves disease. TCRdb re-called the multiplex PCR reads with MiXCR, one entry per CDR3 protein. Counted here are about 370,000 distinct CDR3 sequences, around a sixth occurring once; the ten biggest clones make up about 20%. The starting material was peripheral blood mononuclear cells (PBMCs), obtained at new diagnosis, from a patient treated with antithyroid drugs. These receptors originate from a female donor with Graves disease. Both conserved end residues are part of each CDR3. The D gene is left open where the match is weak. Only some rows state a clone size, as once, few, many or a class for expanded clones.

>TRBV28|TRBJ2-2|few|TRBD1|15
CASSFRDRETGELFF
TGTGCCAGCAGTTTCCGGGACAGGGAAACCGGGGAGCTGTTTTTT
>TRBV14|TRBJ1-2|many|.|14
CASSQRRETHGYTF
TGTGCCAGCAGCCAACGCAGGGAGACCCATGGCTACACCTTC
>TRBV20-1|TRBJ1-2|many|.|16
CSARGEGQASNYGYTF
TGCAGTGCCCGCGGGGAGGGGCAAGCTTCTAACTATGGCTACACCTTC
>TRBV9|TRBJ2-2|many|TRBD2|16
CASSGSSGRNTGELFF
TGTGCCAGCAGCGGGTCTAGCGGGAGGAACACCGGGGAGCTGTTTTTT
>TRBV6-5|TRBJ1-1|many|.|13
CASSYGNIEEAFF
TGTGCCAGCAGTTACGGCAATATAGAAGAAGCTTTCTTT
>TRBV11-2|TRBJ1-2|many|.|15
CASSLAINKFYGYTF
TGTGCCAGCAGCTTAGCAATCAACAAATTCTATGGCTACACCTTC
>TRBV27|TRBJ2-3|many|.|12
CASSQLRDTQYF
TGTGCCAGCAGTCAGCTGCGAGATACGCAGTATTTT
>TRBV6-1|TRBJ1-1|many|.|15
CASRISGGWNTEAFF
TGTGCCAGCCGCATCTCGGGGGGATGGAACACTGAAGCTTTCTTT
>TRBV3-1|TRBJ2-1|many|TRBD1|14
CASSSRDRVNEQFF
TGTGCCAGCAGCTCGAGGGACAGGGTAAATGAGCAGTTCTTC
>TRBV14|TRBJ2-2|few|.|17
CASSQVWGKGDTGELFF
TGTGCCAGCAGCCAAGTTTGGGGGAAAGGTGACACCGGGGAGCTGTTTTTT
>TRBV5-1|TRBJ1-4|.|TRBD1|17
CASSRSPTGAANEKLFF
TGCGCCAGCAGCCGGAGCCCCACAGGGGCGGCTAATGAAAAACTGTTTTTT
>TRBV29-1|TRBJ2-5|many|.|17
CSVDYLRQGLGLETQYF
TGCAGCGTTGATTACCTACGACAGGGCCTGGGACTAGAGACCCAGTACTTC
>TRBV3-1|TRBJ1-6|many|.|14
CASRLSSYNSPLHF
TGTGCCAGCCGATTATCCTCCTATAATTCACCCCTCCACTTT
>TRBV5-5|TRBJ1-1|many|.|18
CASSSLPLIVGMNTEAFF
TGTGCCAGCAGCTCCCTCCCTCTAATAGTTGGGATGAACACTGAAGCTTTCTTT
>TRBV7-9|TRBJ2-2|.|TRBD2|20
CASSPRTSGGHRRPTGELFF
TGTGCCAGCAGCCCGCGGACTAGCGGGGGGCATCGAAGACCCACCGGGGAGCTGTTTTTT
>TRBV27|TRBJ1-4|many|.|16
CASSLTGLVTNEKLFF
TGTGCCAGCAGTTTAACAGGTCTTGTCACTAATGAAAAACTGTTTTTT
>TRBV12-3/TRBV12-4|TRBJ1-1|many|.|14
CASSPGTYHTEAFF
TGTGCCAGCAGCCCCGGGACCTACCACACTGAAGCTTTCTTT
>TRBV7-9|TRBJ2-4|many|.|14
CASSLVHRENIQYF
TGTGCCAGCAGCTTAGTTCACAGGGAAAACATTCAGTACTTC
>TRBV5-1|TRBJ2-3|many|TRBD2|16
CASTHGTSAHTDTQYF
TGCGCCAGCACCCACGGGACTAGCGCTCATACAGATACGCAGTATTTT
>TRBV7-9|TRBJ2-7|many|TRBD1|13
CASVTGTGDEQYF
TGTGCCAGCGTGACCGGGACAGGGGACGAGCAGTACTTC
>TRBV6-5|TRBJ2-5|few|TRBD1|17
CASSYSMGAGGRETQYF
TGTGCCAGCAGTTACTCGATGGGGGCAGGGGGCAGGGAGACCCAGTACTTC
>TRBV4-1|TRBJ2-2|few|.|16
CASSLPGGGHTGELFF
TGCGCCAGCAGCCTACCAGGGGGGGGCCACACCGGGGAGCTGTTTTTT
>TRBV6-1|TRBJ2-3|many|.|16
CASSDFRVPEGDTQYF
TGTGCCAGCAGTGACTTTCGGGTACCTGAGGGAGATACGCAGTATTTT
>TRBV27|TRBJ1-1|many|.|15
CASSFSQLSNTEAFF
TGTGCCAGCAGTTTCTCACAACTTTCGAACACTGAAGCTTTCTTT
>TRBV20-1|TRBJ1-1|many|.|12
CSAKGGGTEAFF
TGCAGTGCTAAGGGGGGGGGGACTGAAGCTTTCTTT
>TRBV4-1|TRBJ1-6|many|TRBD1|17
CASSQEPVDRSASPLHF
TGCGCCAGCAGCCAAGAACCCGTGGACAGGTCCGCCTCACCCCTCCACTTT
>TRBV9|TRBJ2-7|many|.|14
CASSETLGLSEQYF
TGTGCCAGCAGCGAGACCCTCGGGCTATCCGAGCAGTACTTC
>TRBV4-1|TRBJ2-5|many|.|15
CASSQDRFYQETQYF
TGCGCCAGCAGCCAAGATCGGTTCTACCAAGAGACCCAGTACTTC
>TRBV5-1|TRBJ1-1|many|TRBD1|14
CASSPGTGGTEAFF
TGCGCCAGCAGCCCCGGGACAGGGGGCACTGAAGCTTTCTTT
>TRBV12-3/TRBV12-4|TRBJ2-6|many|.|15
CASSPTTSWANVLTF
TGTGCCAGCAGTCCGACGACATCTTGGGCCAACGTCCTGACTTTC
>TRBV7-2|TRBJ2-2|.|.|17
CASSSRPGKVRSGELFF
TGTGCCAGCAGTTCCCGCCCCGGGAAAGTAAGGTCCGGGGAGCTGTTTTTT